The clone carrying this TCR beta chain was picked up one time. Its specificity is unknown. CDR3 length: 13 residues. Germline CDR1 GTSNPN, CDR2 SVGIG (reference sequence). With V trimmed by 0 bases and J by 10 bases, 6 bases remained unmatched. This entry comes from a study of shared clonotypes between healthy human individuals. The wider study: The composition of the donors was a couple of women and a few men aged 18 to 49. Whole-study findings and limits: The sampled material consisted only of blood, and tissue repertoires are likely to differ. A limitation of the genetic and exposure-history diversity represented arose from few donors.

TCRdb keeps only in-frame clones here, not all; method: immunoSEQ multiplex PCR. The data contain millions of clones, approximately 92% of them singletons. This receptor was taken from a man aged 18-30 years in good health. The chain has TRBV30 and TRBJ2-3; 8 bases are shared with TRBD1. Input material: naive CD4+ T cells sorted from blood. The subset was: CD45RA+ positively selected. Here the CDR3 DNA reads TGTGCCTGGAGTGTAGGCGGACAGGGCGCGCAGTATTTT. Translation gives CAWSVGGQGAQYF.